These 8 T cell receptor beta chains were sequenced from one sample in a study of blood T cell repertoires in COVID-19. Using immunoSEQ multiplex PCR, the repertoire was profiled, and TCRdb retains in-frame clones only, with some absent. The sample has tens of thousands of clones; 75% to 90% are singletons. Input material: peripheral blood. The receptors come from a man between 45 and 60 years old with acute or convalescent COVID-19.

This chain links TRBV9 with TRBJ2-7; 7 bases fit TRBD2. CDR1 is SGDLS and CDR2 is YYNGEE in the germline V gene. J gave up 0 bases and V 0 bases, and 3 bases lay outside the gene matches. The CDR3 spans 15 residues. CDR3 loop: CASSVEAGSSYEQYF. CDR3 in DNA: TGTGCCAGCAGCGTAGAAGCGGGAAGCTCCTACGAGCAGTACTTC.

The chain carries TRBV9 and TRBJ1-1; D remains ambiguous. Germline V CDR1 and CDR2: SGDLS, YYNGEE. The CDR3 length is 12 residues. Trimming took 0 bases from V and 5 from J, leaving 5 bases between them. CDR3 nucleotide sequence: TGTGCCAGCAGCGTAGCCGAGACTGAAGCTTTCTTT. It translates to CASSVAETEAFF.

This clone was recorded only once. This chain links TRBV19 with TRBJ1-1; D remains ambiguous. There are 13 residues in the CDR3. Germline CDR1 and CDR2: LNHDA and SQIVND (reference sequence). Trimming removed 3 bases from V and 1 base from J, with 6 bases in between. CDR3 in amino acids: CASSISRNTEAFF. The CDR3 DNA follows: TGTGCCAGTAGTATTTCCCGGAACACTGAAGCTTTCTTT.

The rearrangement links TRBV3-1 (or the pseudogene TRBV3-2) to TRBJ2-3; the D is unclear. The CDR3 consists of 17 residues. Germline V lookup: CDR1 LGHDT, CDR2 YNNKEL (reference sequence). V dropped 0 bases and J dropped 0 bases, with 13 bases sitting between them. CDR3 coding DNA: TGTGCCAGCAGCCAAGATGCGGCAGCTCCTAGCACAGATACGCAGTATTTT. This sequence encodes CASSQDAAAPSTDTQYF.

The chain combines TRBV7-8 with TRBJ1-1; TRBD1 might be the D (5 bases). The CDR3 runs to 15 residues. The ends were cut back, 5 bases at V and 0 bases at J, with 13 bases in the middle. Germline CDR1 is SGHVS and CDR2 is FQNEAQ. The DNA for the CDR3 is TGTGCCAGCAGCCTGGGGACTGGGATGAACACTGAAGCTTTCTTT. Translating it yields CASSLGTGMNTEAFF.

This rearrangement joins TRBV3-1 (or the pseudogene TRBV3-2) to TRBJ1-2; D not certain. This CDR3 spans 12 amino acids. Germline CDR1 and CDR2: LGHDT and YNNKEL (reference sequence). Trimming stripped 1 base from V and 8 bases from J, with 8 bases between. The CDR3 loop reads CASSQGEVGYTF. The CDR3 DNA follows: TGTGCCAGCAGCCAAGGGGAGGTCGGCTACACCTTC.

The gene calls are TRBV28 and TRBJ1-2; TRBD1 might be the D (5 bases). V lost 9 bases and J lost 4, with 15 bases in between. The CDR3 consists of 13 residues. Germline CDR1 is MDHEN and CDR2 is SYDVKM. DNA of the CDR3: TGTGCCAGTTGTCGGGGGGTTCTCTATGGCTACACCTTC. Translation gives CASCRGVLYGYTF.

The gene calls are TRBV7-2 and TRBJ1-5; TRBD1 might be the D (6 bases). The CDR3 sequence is 16 residues long. V was shortened by 1 base and J by 6 bases, with 16 bases between the two germline ends. CDR1 is SGHTA, CDR2 FQGNSA, per germline. DNA for the CDR3: TGTGCCAGCAGCTTAGAGTCAGGGGCGATTACTCAGCCCCAGCATTTT. Translation gives CASSLESGAITQPQHF.